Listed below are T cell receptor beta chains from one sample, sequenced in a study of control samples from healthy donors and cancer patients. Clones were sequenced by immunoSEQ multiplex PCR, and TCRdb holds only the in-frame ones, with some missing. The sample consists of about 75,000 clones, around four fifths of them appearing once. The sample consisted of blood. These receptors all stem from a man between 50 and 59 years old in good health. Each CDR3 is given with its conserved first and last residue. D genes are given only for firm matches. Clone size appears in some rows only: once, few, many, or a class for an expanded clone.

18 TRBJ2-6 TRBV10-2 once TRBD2 CASSFSGMGASGANVLTF TGCGCCAGCAGTTTTAGCGGGATGGGCGCGTCTGGGGCCAACGTCCTGACTTTC
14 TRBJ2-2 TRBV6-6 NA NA CASSPREATGELFF TGTGCCAGCAGTCCCCGCGAGGCGACCGGGGAGCTGTTTTTT
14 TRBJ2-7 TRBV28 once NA CASSSRGGTYEQYF TGTGCCAGCAGTTCCCGCGGCGGGACCTACGAGCAGTACTTC
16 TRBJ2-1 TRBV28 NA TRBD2 CASSFGGLAEYNEQFF TGTGCCAGCAGTTTTGGGGGACTAGCGGAGTACAATGAGCAGTTCTTC
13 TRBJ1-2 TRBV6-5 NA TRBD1 CASSTGGAYGYTF TGTGCCAGCAGTACAGGGGGCGCCTATGGCTACACCTTC
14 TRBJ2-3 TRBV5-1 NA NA CASSLDPREQGQYF TGCGCCAGCAGCTTGGATCCCCGGGAGCAGGGGCAGTATTTT
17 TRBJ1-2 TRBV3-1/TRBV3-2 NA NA CASSQRQGIGFNYGYTF TGTGCCAGCAGCCAACGGCAGGGGATTGGGTTTAACTATGGCTACACCTTC
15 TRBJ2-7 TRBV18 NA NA CASSPNRGSGVEQYF TGTGCCAGCTCACCGAATCGTGGTAGCGGAGTCGAGCAGTACTTC
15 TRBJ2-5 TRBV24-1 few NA CATSDSSTAQETQYF TGTGCCACCAGTGATTCCTCGACAGCCCAAGAGACCCAGTACTTC
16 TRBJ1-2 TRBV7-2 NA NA CASSLRGGTQVSGYTF TGTGCCAGCAGCCTACGGGGCGGGACGCAGGTATCCGGCTACACCTTC
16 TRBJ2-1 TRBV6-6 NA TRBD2 CASSYGGRVINNEQFF TGTGCCAGCAGTTACGGCGGGAGAGTTATAAACAATGAGCAGTTCTTC
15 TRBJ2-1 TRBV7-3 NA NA CASSLNWRETAEQFF TGTGCCAGCAGCTTAAACTGGCGGGAAACTGCTGAGCAGTTCTTC
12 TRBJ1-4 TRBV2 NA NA CASGGDGEKLFF TGTGCCAGCGGGGGGGACGGAGAAAAACTGTTTTTT
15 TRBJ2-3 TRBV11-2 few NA CASSPGAGGTDTQYF TGTGCCAGCAGTCCCGGTGCGGGCGGCACAGATACGCAGTATTTT
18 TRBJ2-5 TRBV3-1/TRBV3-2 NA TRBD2 CASSQASLGGRAGETQYF TGTGCCAGCAGCCAAGCCTCCCTTGGCGGGAGGGCCGGAGAGACCCAGTACTTC
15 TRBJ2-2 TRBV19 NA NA CASSLSGTNTGELFF TGTGCCAGTAGTCTGTCGGGGACGAACACCGGGGAGCTGTTTTTT
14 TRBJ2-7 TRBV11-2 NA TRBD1 CASSSPDRGYEQYF TGTGCCAGCAGCTCTCCGGACAGGGGTTACGAGCAGTACTTC
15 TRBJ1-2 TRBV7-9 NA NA CASSSYPGTLSGYTF TGTGCCAGCAGCTCTTACCCCGGGACCCTGAGCGGCTACACCTTC
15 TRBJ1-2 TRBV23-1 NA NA CASSQCFVGSYGYTF TGCGCCAGCAGTCAATGTTTCGTAGGATCATATGGCTACACCTTC
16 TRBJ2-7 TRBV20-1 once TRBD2 CSASGLGGGPWGEQYF TGCAGTGCTAGTGGGCTGGGGGGAGGGCCGTGGGGCGAGCAGTACTTC
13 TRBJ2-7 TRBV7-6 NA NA CASATGSSYEQYF TGTGCCAGCGCGACAGGCAGCTCCTACGAGCAGTACTTC
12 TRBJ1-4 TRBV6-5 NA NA CASSLTNEKLFF TGTGCCAGCAGTTTGACTAATGAAAAACTGTTTTTT
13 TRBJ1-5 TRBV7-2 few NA CASSPGANQPQHF TGTGCCAGCAGCCCGGGGGCAAATCAGCCCCAGCATTTT
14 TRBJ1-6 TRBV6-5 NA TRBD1 CASRKQGQNSPLHF TGTGCCAGCAGGAAACAGGGGCAGAATTCACCCCTCCACTTT
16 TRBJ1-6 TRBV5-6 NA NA CASSLGISGENSPLHF TGTGCCAGCAGCTTGGGGATTTCAGGGGAAAATTCACCCCTCCACTTT
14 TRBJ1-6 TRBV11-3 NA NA CASSLSTYNSPLHF TGTGCCAGCAGCCTCTCGACCTATAATTCACCCCTCCACTTT
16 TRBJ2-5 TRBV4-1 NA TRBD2 CASSPGGRGSGETQYF TGCGCCAGCAGCCCCGGGGGTCGCGGGAGTGGAGAGACCCAGTACTTC
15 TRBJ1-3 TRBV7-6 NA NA CASSLVASSGNTIYF TGTGCCAGCAGCTTAGTGGCCAGCTCTGGAAACACCATATATTTT
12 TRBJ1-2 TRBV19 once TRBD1 CASTDRAYGYTF TGTGCCAGTACGGACAGGGCCTATGGCTACACCTTC
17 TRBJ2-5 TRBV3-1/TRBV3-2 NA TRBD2 CASSQVGPGLAGETQYF TGTGCCAGCAGCCAAGTAGGGCCCGGACTAGCGGGAGAGACCCAGTACTTC
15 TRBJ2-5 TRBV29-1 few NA CSVVSLQAAGETQYF TGCAGCGTTGTAAGTTTACAGGCTGCGGGAGAGACCCAGTACTTC
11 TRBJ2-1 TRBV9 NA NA CASSGLNEQFF TGTGCCAGCAGTGGTCTCAATGAGCAGTTCTTC
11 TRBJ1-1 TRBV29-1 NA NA CSAQANTEAFF TGCAGCGCACAGGCAAACACTGAAGCTTTCTTT
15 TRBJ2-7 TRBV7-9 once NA CASSLDSEYLYEQYF TGTGCCAGCAGCTTAGACAGCGAGTACCTCTACGAGCAGTACTTC
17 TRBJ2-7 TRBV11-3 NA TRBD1 CASSLVNTGDRAYEQYF TGTGCCAGCAGCTTAGTCAATACGGGGGACAGGGCCTACGAGCAGTACTTC
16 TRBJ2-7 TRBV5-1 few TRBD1 CASSLGSGTVTYEQYF TGCGCCAGCAGCTTGGGTTCCGGGACAGTTACCTACGAGCAGTACTTC
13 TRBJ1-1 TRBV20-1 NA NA CSASGRANTEAFF TGCAGTGCTAGTGGCAGGGCAAACACTGAAGCTTTCTTT
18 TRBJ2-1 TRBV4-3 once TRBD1 CASSQETPTGSSYNEQFF TGCGCCAGCAGCCAAGAAACCCCGACAGGGAGCTCCTACAATGAGCAGTTCTTC
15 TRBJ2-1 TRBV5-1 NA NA CASSMTTDSHNEQFF TGCGCCAGCAGCATGACGACGGACTCCCACAATGAGCAGTTCTTC